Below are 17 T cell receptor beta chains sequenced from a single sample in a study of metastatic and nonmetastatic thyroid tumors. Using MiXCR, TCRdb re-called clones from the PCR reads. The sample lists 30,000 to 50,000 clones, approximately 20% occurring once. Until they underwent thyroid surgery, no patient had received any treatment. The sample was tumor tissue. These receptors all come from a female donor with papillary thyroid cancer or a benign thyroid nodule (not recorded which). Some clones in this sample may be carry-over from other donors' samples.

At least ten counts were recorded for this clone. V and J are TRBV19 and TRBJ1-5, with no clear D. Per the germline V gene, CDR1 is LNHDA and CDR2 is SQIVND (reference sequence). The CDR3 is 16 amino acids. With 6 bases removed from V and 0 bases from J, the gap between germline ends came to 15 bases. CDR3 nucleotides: TGTGCCAGTAGCCTTGGACGGCTTTATAGCAATCAGCCCCAGCATTTT. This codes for CASSLGRLYSNQPQHF.

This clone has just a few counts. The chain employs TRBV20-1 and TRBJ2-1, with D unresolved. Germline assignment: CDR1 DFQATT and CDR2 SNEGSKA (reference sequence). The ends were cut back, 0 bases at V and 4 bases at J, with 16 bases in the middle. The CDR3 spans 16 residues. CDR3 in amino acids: CSARDRVFNLYNEQFF. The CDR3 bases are TGCAGTGCTAGAGATCGAGTCTTTAATTTGTACAATGAGCAGTTCTTC.

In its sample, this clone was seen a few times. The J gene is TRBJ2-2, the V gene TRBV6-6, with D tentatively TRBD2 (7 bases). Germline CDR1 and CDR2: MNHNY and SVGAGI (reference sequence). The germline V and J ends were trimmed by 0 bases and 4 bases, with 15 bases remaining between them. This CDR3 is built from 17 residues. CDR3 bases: TGTGCCAGCAGTTACTCCACGGGGGGCGAGAGCACCGGGGAGCTGTTTTTT. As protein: CASSYSTGGESTGELFF.

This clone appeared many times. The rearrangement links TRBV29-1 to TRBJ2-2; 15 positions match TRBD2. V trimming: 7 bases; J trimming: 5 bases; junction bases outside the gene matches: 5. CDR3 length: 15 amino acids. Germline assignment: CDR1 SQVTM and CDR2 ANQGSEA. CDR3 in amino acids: CSAGLAGGDTGELFF. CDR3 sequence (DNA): TGCAGCGCTGGACTAGCGGGAGGGGATACCGGGGAGCTGTTTTTT.

Here the CDR3 reads CASSLSRDTDTQYF. The CDR3, as DNA: TGTGCCAGCAGCTTATCTAGAGACACAGATACGCAGTATTTT. This chain links TRBV7-2 with TRBJ2-3; D is unclear. The CDR3 runs to 14 residues. Deletions cut 2 bases from V and 2 bases from J, with 8 bases between. CDR1 and CDR2 (germline): SGHTA, FQGNSA.

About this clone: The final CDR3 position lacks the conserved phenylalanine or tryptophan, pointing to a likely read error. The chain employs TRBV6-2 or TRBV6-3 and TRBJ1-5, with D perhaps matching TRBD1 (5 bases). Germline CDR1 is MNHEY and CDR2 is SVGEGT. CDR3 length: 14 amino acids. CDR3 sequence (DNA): TGTGCCAGCAGTTGGTGGCAGGGTGTACAGCACCAGCATATT. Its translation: CASSWWQGVQHQHI.

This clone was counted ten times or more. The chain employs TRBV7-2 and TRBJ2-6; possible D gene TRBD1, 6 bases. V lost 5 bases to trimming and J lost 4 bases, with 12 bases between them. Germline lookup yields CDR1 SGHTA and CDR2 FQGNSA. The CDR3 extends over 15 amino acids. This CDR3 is CASSQRTAGANVLTF. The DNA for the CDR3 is TGTGCCAGCAGCCAGAGGACAGCCGGGGCCAACGTCCTGACTTTC.

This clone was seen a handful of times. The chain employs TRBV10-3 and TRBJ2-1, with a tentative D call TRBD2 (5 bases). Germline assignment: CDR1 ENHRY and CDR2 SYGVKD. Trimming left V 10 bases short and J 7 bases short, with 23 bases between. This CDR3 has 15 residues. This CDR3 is CATLGPLRAGNEQFF. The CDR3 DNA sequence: TGTGCCACCCTTGGGCCCTTGAGGGCCGGGAATGAGCAGTTCTTC.

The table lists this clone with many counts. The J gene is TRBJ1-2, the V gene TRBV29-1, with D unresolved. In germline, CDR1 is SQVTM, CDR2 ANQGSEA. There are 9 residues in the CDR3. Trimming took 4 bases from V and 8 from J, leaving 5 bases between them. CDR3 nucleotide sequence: TGCAGCGTTGGAGAGGGCTACACCTTC. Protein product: CSVGEGYTF.

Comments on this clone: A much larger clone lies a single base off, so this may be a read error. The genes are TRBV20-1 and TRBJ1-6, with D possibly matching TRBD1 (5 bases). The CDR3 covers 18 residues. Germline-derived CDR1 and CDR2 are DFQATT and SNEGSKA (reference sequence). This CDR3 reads CSASPLGTSGSRHSPPHF. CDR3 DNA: TGCAGTGCTTCCCCCCTGGGGACCTCGGGTTCGCGGCATTCACCCCCCCACTTT.

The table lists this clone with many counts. CDR3 nucleotides: TGTGCCAGCAGCTTAGGGTTGTCGGGACGAGGGGAAAAACTGTTTTTT. Translating it yields CASSLGLSGRGEKLFF. The rearrangement joins TRBV11-2 to TRBJ1-4; maybe TRBD1 (5 bases). The CDR3 consists of 16 residues. V dropped 1 base and J dropped 8 bases, with 17 bases sitting between them. From germline, CDR1 is SGHAT and CDR2 FQNNGV.

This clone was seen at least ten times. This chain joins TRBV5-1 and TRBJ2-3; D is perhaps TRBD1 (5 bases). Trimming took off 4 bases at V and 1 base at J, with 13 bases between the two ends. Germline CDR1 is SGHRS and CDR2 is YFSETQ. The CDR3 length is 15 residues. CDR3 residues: CASSIGHGGTDTQYF. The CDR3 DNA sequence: TGCGCCAGCAGCATAGGACATGGTGGCACAGATACGCAGTATTTT.

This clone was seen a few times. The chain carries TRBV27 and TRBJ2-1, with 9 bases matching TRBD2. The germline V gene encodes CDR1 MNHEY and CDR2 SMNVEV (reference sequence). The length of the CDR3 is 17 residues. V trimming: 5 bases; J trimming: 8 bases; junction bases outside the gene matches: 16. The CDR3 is CASSPAAGRGGAYEQFF. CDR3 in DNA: TGTGCCAGCAGTCCGGCCGCCGGTCGCGGGGGGGCCTATGAGCAGTTCTTC.

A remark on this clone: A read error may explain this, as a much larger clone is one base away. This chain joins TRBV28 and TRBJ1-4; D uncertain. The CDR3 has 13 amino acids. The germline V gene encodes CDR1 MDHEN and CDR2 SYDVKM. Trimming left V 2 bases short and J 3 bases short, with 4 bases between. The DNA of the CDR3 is TGTGCCAGCAGTTTAATGGCTAATGAAAAACTGTTTTTT. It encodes CASSLMANEKLFF. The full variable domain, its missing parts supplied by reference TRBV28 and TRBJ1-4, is DVKVTQSSRYLVKRTGEKVFLECVQDMDHENMFWYRQDPGLGLRLIYFSYDVKMKEKGDIPEGYSVSREKKERFSLILESASTNQTSMYLCASSLMANEKLFFGSGTQLSVL.

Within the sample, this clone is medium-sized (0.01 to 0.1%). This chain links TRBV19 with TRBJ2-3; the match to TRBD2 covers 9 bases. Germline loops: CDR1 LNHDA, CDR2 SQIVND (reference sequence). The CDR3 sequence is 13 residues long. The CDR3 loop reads CASGGGAWDTQYF. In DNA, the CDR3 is TGTGCGAGTGGCGGGGGGGCCTGGGATACGCAGTATTTT.

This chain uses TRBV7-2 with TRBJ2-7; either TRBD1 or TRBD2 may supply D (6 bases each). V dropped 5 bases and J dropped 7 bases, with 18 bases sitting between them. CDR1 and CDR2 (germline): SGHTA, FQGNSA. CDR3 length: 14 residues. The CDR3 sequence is CASSPTWGAVEQYF. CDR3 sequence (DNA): TGTGCCAGCAGCCCAACATGGGGGGCAGTGGAGCAGTACTTC.

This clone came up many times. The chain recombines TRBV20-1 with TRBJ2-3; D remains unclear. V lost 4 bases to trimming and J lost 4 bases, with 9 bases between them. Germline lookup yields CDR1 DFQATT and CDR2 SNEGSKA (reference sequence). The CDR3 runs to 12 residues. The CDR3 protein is CSATRLPDTQYF. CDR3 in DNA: TGCAGTGCTACCCGACTCCCAGATACGCAGTATTTT.